This note documents a single T cell receptor beta chain sequence. The antigen it binds to is not known. A much larger clonotype is one base distant, so this may be a read error. Six healthy women forming three monozygous twin pairs were used as donors. All three twin pairs had been reared together, and it was thought likely that the same infectious agents and vaccines had been met by these twin pairs. TCR cDNA libraries were prepared from RNA that had been isolated from peripheral blood mononuclear cells. The germline V gene supplies CDR1 MRHNA and CDR2 SNTAGT. The CDR3 runs 12 residues from the cysteine to the phenylalanine. Only the CDR3 DNA stays, 36 bases, in frame from base 1. Libraries were prepared through 5' RACE. Sequencer: Illumina Genome Analyzer IIx. The RNA-based TCR cDNA libraries were made using a previously described protocol that was modified in several ways. To prevent cross-contamination, barcodes specific to each sample were added to both ends of every TCR cDNA library during cDNA synthesis and amplification. On the study's bioinformatics: Each library contained about 2 to 4 million CDR3-containing reads, and somewhere between about 85,000 and nearly 500,000 clonotypes were identified for each individual. Reads with improper barcode index combinations were discarded, and clonesets were then built for each library with the MiTCR software. While assembling CDR3 clonotypes, MiTCR corrected PCR and sequencing errors and either filtered or rescued low-quality reads. Artificial out-of-frame clonotypes were removed by being mapped to in-frame sequences, with one indel in the CDR3 allowed. Similarity in V and J gene usage between donors was calculated as the Jensen-Shannon divergence divided by the mean entropy. TCRdb reran the public reads through fastp at Q25 and MiXCR, keeping productive beta chains. Rows matching on CDR3 protein sequence are summarized as one entry with the most common DNA and genes. In this record, the V and J calls reflect TCRdb's handling and not the investigators' own analysis. The sample table lists roughly 340,000 distinct CDR3 sequences, over 25% of them with a count of one. Clones ranked in the top ten supply about 6% of the sample.

The data derive from a study of identical twins' blood T cells (dated by TCRdb to the early 2010s). Broadly, across the study: Around 50 million Illumina reads were obtained across about twelve libraries, comprising six alpha-chain and six beta-chain libraries. To assess how genetics influences repertoire formation, the study used next-generation sequencing to compare the TCR alpha and beta chain repertoires of three pairs of monozygous twins. Findings and caveats that apply to the study as a whole: Independent studies were stated to be required to validate the proposed role of the TCRalpha J segment in MHC recognition during thymic selection. V gene usage, even among non-selected out-of-frame TCRbeta clonotypes, was reported to be markedly more similar within twin pairs than between unrelated donors. Looking at the most abundant TCRbeta clonotypes, every donor had more CDR3 sequences in common with her twin than with unrelated donors. Because the twins were reared together, environmental influences could not be ruled out as the explanation for twin similarity. The count of CDR3 clonotypes shared by two donors depended mainly on the product of the two donors' cloneset sizes, and twins did not clearly depart from this trend.

The sequenced sample was PBMCs. Here the chain combines TRBV6-4 and TRBJ1-2, with the D gene uncertain. The receptor's source is a woman between 18 and 55 years old in good health. For the CDR3, the sequence is CAGSDPSYGYTF. The nucleotide sequence reads as follows: TGTGCCGGCAGTGACCCAAGCTATGGCTACACCTTC.